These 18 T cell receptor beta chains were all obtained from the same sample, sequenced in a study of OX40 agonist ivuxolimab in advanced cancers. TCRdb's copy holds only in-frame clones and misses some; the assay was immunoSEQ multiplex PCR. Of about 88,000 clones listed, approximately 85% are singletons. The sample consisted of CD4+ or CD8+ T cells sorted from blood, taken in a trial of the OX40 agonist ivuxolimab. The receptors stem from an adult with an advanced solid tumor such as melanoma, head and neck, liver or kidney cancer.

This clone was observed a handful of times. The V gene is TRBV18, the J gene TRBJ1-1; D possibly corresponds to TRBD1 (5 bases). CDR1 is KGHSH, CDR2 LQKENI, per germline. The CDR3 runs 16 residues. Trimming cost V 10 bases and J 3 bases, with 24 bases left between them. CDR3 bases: TGTGCCACCAACCAGCAGGGAGGGACCCGGTACACTGAAGCTTTCTTT. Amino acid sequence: CATNQQGGTRYTEAFF.

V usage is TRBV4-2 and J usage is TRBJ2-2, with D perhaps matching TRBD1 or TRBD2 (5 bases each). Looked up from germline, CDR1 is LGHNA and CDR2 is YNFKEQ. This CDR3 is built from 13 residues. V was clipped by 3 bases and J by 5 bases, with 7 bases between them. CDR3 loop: CASSQGVTGELFF. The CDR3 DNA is TGTGCCAGCAGCCAGGGGGTAACCGGGGAGCTGTTTTTT.

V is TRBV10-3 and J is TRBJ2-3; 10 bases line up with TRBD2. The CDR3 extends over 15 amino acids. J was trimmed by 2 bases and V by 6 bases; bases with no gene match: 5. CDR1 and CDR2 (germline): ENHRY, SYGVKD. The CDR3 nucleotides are TGTGCCATCAGGGCTAGCGGGAGTGACACAGATACGCAGTATTTT. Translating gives CAIRASGSDTDTQYF.

CDR3 sequence: CASSYRLAGGTRTDTQYF. CDR3 nucleotide sequence: TGCGCCAGCAGCTACCGGTTAGCGGGGGGGACTCGTACAGATACGCAGTATTTT. V is TRBV5-1 and J is TRBJ2-3; TRBD2 matches at 11 bases. The CDR3 spans 18 residues. The germline V gene has CDR1 SGHRS and CDR2 YFSETQ. Trimming at V came to 3 bases and at J to 3 bases, leaving 12 bases not matched to a gene.

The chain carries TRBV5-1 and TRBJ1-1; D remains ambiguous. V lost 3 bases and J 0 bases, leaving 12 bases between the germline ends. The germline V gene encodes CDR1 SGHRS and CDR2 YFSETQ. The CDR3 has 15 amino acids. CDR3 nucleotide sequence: TGCGCCAGCAGCTCGTCAGGAAATATGAACACTGAAGCTTTCTTT. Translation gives CASSSSGNMNTEAFF.

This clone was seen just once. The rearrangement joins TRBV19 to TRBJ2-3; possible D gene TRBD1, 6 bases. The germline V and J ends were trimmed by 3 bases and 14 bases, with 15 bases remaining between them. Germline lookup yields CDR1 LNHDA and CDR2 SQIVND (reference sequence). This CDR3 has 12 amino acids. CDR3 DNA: TGTGCCAGTAGTATCCTTTTGGGGGCGACGTATTTT. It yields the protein CASSILLGATYF.

CDR3 bases: TGTGCCAGCACCCAGCGGGGGCGGGTCACCTACGAGCAGTACGTC. Translating gives CASTQRGRVTYEQYV. This rearrangement joins TRBV5-6 to TRBJ2-7; TRBD2 matches at 8 bases. V lost 6 bases to trimming and J lost 2 bases; unmatched junction nucleotides: 10. This CDR3 region has 15 residues. The V gene's germline CDR1 is SGHDT and CDR2 YYEEEE.

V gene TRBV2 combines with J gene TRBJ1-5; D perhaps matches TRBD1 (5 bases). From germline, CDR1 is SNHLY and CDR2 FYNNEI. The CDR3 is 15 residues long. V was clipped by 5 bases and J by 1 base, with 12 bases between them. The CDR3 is CASSFLGLSNQPQHF. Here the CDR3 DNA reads TGTGCCAGCAGTTTCCTGGGGCTAAGCAATCAGCCCCAGCATTTT.

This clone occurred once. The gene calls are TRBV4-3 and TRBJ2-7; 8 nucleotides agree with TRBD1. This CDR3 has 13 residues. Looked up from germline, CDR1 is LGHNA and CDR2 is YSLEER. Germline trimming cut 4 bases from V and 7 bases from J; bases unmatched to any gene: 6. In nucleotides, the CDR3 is TGCGCCAGCAGCCGCCTGACAGGGGAGGAGCAGTACTTC. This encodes CASSRLTGEEQYF.

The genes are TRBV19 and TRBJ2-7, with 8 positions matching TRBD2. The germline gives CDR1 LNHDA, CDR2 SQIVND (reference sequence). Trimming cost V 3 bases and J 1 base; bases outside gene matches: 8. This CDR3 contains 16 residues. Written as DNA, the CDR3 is TGTGCCAGTAGTATCGCCGCGGGAGGAAGTTCCTACGAGCAGTACTTC. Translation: CASSIAAGGSSYEQYF.

The CDR3 DNA follows: TGTGGGGTTACCCGGGACATCGGCAGTCAGCCCCAGCATTTT. Protein product: CGVTRDIGSQPQHF. The chain combines TRBV6-4 with TRBJ1-5; a weak D match, TRBD1 (6 bases). This CDR3 region has 14 residues. Germline loops: CDR1 MRHNA, CDR2 SNTAGT.

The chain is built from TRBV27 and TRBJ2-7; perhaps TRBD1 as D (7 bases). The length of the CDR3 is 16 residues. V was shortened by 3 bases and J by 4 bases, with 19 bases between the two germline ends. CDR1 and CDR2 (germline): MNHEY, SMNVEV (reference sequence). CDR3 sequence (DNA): TGTGCCAGCAGTTTCCCCTCAGGCAGGGGGGAATACGAGCAGTACTTC. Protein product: CASSFPSGRGEYEQYF.

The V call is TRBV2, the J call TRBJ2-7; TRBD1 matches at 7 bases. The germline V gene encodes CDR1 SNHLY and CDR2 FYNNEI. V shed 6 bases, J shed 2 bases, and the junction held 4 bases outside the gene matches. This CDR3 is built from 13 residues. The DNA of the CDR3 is TGTGCCAGCAGCGGACAGGTTCCCTACGAGCAGTACGTC. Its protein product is CASSGQVPYEQYV.

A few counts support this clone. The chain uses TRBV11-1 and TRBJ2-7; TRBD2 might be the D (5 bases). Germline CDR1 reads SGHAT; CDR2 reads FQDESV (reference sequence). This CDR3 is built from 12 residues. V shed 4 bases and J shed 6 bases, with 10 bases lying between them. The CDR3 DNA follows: TGTGCCAGCAGCTGGAGTGGAGGCGAGCAGTACGTC. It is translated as CASSWSGGEQYV.

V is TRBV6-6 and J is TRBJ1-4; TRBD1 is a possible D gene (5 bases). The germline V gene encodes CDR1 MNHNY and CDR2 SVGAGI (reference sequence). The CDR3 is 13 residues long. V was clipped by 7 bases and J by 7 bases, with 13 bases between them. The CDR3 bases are TGTGCCAGCATCGGGGGTTCGGGTGAAAAACTGTTTTTT. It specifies CASIGGSGEKLFF.

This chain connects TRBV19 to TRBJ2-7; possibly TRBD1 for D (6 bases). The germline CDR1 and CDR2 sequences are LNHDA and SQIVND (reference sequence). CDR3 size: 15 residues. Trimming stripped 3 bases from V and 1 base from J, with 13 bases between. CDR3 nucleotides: TGTGCCAGTAGTATGGAAAGGGGACAATCCTACGAGCAGTACTTC. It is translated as CASSMERGQSYEQYF.

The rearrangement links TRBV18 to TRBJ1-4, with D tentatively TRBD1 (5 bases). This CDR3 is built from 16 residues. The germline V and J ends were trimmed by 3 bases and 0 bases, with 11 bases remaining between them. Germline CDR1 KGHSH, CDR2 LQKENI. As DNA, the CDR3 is TGTGCCAGCTCACCCTTCGACAGTACAACTAATGAAAAACTGTTTTTT. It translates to CASSPFDSTTNEKLFF.

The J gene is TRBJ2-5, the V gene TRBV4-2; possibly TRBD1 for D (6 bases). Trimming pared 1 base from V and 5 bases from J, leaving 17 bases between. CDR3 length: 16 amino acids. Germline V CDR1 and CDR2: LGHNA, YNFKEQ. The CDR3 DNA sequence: TGTGCCAGCAGCCAAGGGACCAACAGGGTCGGCGAGACCCAGTACTTC. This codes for CASSQGTNRVGETQYF.